This TCR beta chain was recovered during a study of T-cell reconstitution after alpha-beta-depleted transplantation in children. Germline CDR1 reads SEHNR; CDR2 reads FQNEAQ (reference sequence). V was cut by 1 base and J by 5 bases, with 11 bases left in between. CDR3 length equals 14 residues. Preparing the TCRbeta library involved the use of unique molecular identifiers. TCRdb passed the PCR reads through MiXCR, listing each CDR3 protein once. The sample contains about 540,000 distinct CDR3 sequences, about 17% of which appear only once. This sequence originates from a human donor who donated a stem cell graft to a child with acute lymphoblastic leukemia. This sample comprised PBMCs from the stem cell graft donor, obtained from the stem cell graft. The chain is built from TRBV7-9 and TRBJ1-1; D ambiguous. CDR3 in DNA: TGTGCCAGCAGCTTAGATAAGGGAGTTACTGAAGCTTTCTTT. Translating it yields CASSLDKGVTEAFF.